The rows below give T cell receptor beta chains drawn from one sample of a study of CD8 T cells in Susac syndrome. One entry per CDR3 protein results from TCRdb running MiXCR on the immunoSEQ multiplex PCR reads. The table includes over 150,000 distinct CDR3 sequences, around 96% detected once. Sequencing was performed on CD4+ T cells from PBMCs. Receptors were obtained from a human donor with multiple sclerosis. Both conserved end residues are part of each CDR3. The D gene is left open where the match is weak. Clone size is given for some rows only: seen once, a few or many times, or a class if the clone is expanded.

v_gene: TRBV30
j_gene: TRBJ2-2
d_gene: NA
abundance: NA
CDR3nt: TGTGCCTGGAGTGGAACTCCCGGGGAGCTGTTTTTT
CDR3aa: CAWSGTPGELFF

v_gene: TRBV30
j_gene: TRBJ2-1
d_gene: TRBD1
abundance: NA
CDR3nt: TGTGCCTGGAGTCCCGGGACAGGGGTCAGTGAGCAGTTCTTC
CDR3aa: CAWSPGTGVSEQFF

v_gene: TRBV4-2
j_gene: TRBJ2-4
d_gene: TRBD1
abundance: NA
CDR3nt: TGTGCCAGCAGCTCGGGACAGGGGGTTGACATTCAGTACTTC
CDR3aa: CASSSGQGVDIQYF

v_gene: TRBV7-3
j_gene: TRBJ2-7
d_gene: NA
abundance: NA
CDR3nt: TGTGCCAGCAGCGGGACGGATTCACGGCAGTACTTC
CDR3aa: CASSGTDSRQYF

v_gene: TRBV27
j_gene: TRBJ1-2
d_gene: NA
abundance: NA
CDR3nt: TGTGCCAGCGCCGGGGGGACGGAATATGGCTACACCTTC
CDR3aa: CASAGGTEYGYTF

v_gene: TRBV20-1
j_gene: TRBJ2-5
d_gene: NA
abundance: NA
CDR3nt: TGCAGTGCTAGAGATCCTTCCCCGGAGACCCAGTACTTC
CDR3aa: CSARDPSPETQYF

v_gene: TRBV20-1
j_gene: TRBJ1-2
d_gene: NA
abundance: NA
CDR3nt: TGCAGTGCTTTGGGCAATTTTGGCTACACCTTC
CDR3aa: CSALGNFGYTF

v_gene: TRBV5-6
j_gene: TRBJ2-6
d_gene: NA
abundance: few
CDR3nt: TGTGCCAGCAGTTTAGGAGTCTCTGGGGCCAACGTCCTGACTTTC
CDR3aa: CASSLGVSGANVLTF

v_gene: TRBV2
j_gene: TRBJ1-2
d_gene: NA
abundance: NA
CDR3nt: TGTGCCAGCAGTGGGACACCGTATGGCTACACCTTC
CDR3aa: CASSGTPYGYTF

v_gene: TRBV30
j_gene: TRBJ2-7
d_gene: NA
abundance: once
CDR3nt: TGTGCCTTAGACAGGAGCTCCTACGAGCAGTACTTC
CDR3aa: CALDRSSYEQYF

v_gene: TRBV29-1
j_gene: TRBJ2-2
d_gene: NA
abundance: NA
CDR3nt: TGCAGCTCCGATATGGGGCGAAACACCGGGGAGCTGTTTTTT
CDR3aa: CSSDMGRNTGELFF

v_gene: TRBV15
j_gene: TRBJ1-5
d_gene: NA
abundance: NA
CDR3nt: TGTGCCACCAGCAGAGATGAGATGCGGAATCAGCCCCAGCATTTT
CDR3aa: CATSRDEMRNQPQHF

v_gene: TRBV2
j_gene: TRBJ1-5
d_gene: TRBD1
abundance: NA
CDR3nt: TGTGCCAGCAGCCAACAGGGGTTCAATCAGCCCCAGCATTTT
CDR3aa: CASSQQGFNQPQHF

v_gene: TRBV20-1
j_gene: TRBJ1-1
d_gene: NA
abundance: few
CDR3nt: TGCAGTGCTAGAGTTCCGGTTATGAACACTGAAGCTTTCTTT
CDR3aa: CSARVPVMNTEAFF

v_gene: TRBV20-1
j_gene: TRBJ1-2
d_gene: NA
abundance: NA
CDR3nt: TGCAGTGCTAGATTTATGGGACATGGCTACACCTTC
CDR3aa: CSARFMGHGYTF

v_gene: TRBV29-1
j_gene: TRBJ1-1
d_gene: NA
abundance: NA
CDR3nt: TGCAGCGCTACAGGTTCAGGACTGATGAACACTGAAGCTTTCTTT
CDR3aa: CSATGSGLMNTEAFF

v_gene: TRBV5-1
j_gene: TRBJ2-7
d_gene: TRBD1
abundance: NA
CDR3nt: TGCGCCAGCAGCTACGACAGGGGGCGCAGCGAGCAGTACTTC
CDR3aa: CASSYDRGRSEQYF

v_gene: TRBV30
j_gene: TRBJ2-5
d_gene: NA
abundance: NA
CDR3nt: TGTGCCTGGAATTCACGAGTCTGGGGGACCCAGTACTTC
CDR3aa: CAWNSRVWGTQYF

v_gene: TRBV9
j_gene: TRBJ1-1
d_gene: TRBD1
abundance: NA
CDR3nt: TGTGCCAGCAGCGTAGGTCTCCCTATTACAGGGGGCGATATGACTGAAGCTTTCTTT
CDR3aa: CASSVGLPITGGDMTEAFF

v_gene: TRBV19
j_gene: TRBJ2-5
d_gene: TRBD2
abundance: NA
CDR3nt: TGTGCCAGTAGTATTCGCAGCGGGGGGAACGGGGAGACCCAGTACTTC
CDR3aa: CASSIRSGGNGETQYF

v_gene: TRBV27
j_gene: TRBJ2-2
d_gene: TRBD2
abundance: NA
CDR3nt: TGTGCCAGCAGTCCCCGGACTAGCGGGAGGGGTATAACCGGGGAGCTGTTTTTT
CDR3aa: CASSPRTSGRGITGELFF

v_gene: TRBV5-1
j_gene: TRBJ1-2
d_gene: TRBD1
abundance: once
CDR3nt: TGCGCCAGCAGCCAGTCGACAGGGACAGGGGAAGGCTACACCTTC
CDR3aa: CASSQSTGTGEGYTF

v_gene: TRBV20-1
j_gene: TRBJ2-7
d_gene: NA
abundance: NA
CDR3nt: TGCAGTGCTAGAGAATTCACTCTGAGCTCCTACGAGCAGTACTTC
CDR3aa: CSAREFTLSSYEQYF

v_gene: TRBV20-1
j_gene: TRBJ1-2
d_gene: NA
abundance: NA
CDR3nt: TGCAGTGCTAGACCTCAATGGGCAGGGGCTGGCTACACCTTC
CDR3aa: CSARPQWAGAGYTF

v_gene: TRBV18
j_gene: TRBJ1-2
d_gene: TRBD1
abundance: NA
CDR3nt: TGTGCCAGCTCCCGGACAGGGGGAAGCTATGGCTACACCTTC
CDR3aa: CASSRTGGSYGYTF

v_gene: TRBV12-3/TRBV12-4
j_gene: TRBJ2-7
d_gene: NA
abundance: NA
CDR3nt: TGTGCCAGCAGTCTGGACTACCTCTACGAGCAGTACTTC
CDR3aa: CASSLDYLYEQYF

v_gene: TRBV9
j_gene: TRBJ2-1
d_gene: TRBD1
abundance: NA
CDR3nt: TGTGCCAGCAGCGCGGACAGGTTTCTAACCCGAAATGAGCAGTTCTTC
CDR3aa: CASSADRFLTRNEQFF

v_gene: TRBV29-1
j_gene: TRBJ2-2
d_gene: NA
abundance: NA
CDR3nt: TGCAGCGTTGGGCCAGGGACGAACACCGGGGAGCTGTTTTTT
CDR3aa: CSVGPGTNTGELFF

v_gene: TRBV25-1
j_gene: TRBJ2-7
d_gene: NA
abundance: NA
CDR3nt: TGTGCCAGCGCTACAGGAGGATACGAGCAGTACTTC
CDR3aa: CASATGGYEQYF

v_gene: TRBV2
j_gene: TRBJ1-2
d_gene: NA
abundance: NA
CDR3nt: TGTGCCAGCAGCGGCGACAATCTGGATGGCTACACCTTC
CDR3aa: CASSGDNLDGYTF

v_gene: TRBV3-1
j_gene: TRBJ2-7
d_gene: NA
abundance: few
CDR3nt: TGTGCCAGCAGCCAAGATAGACCTTCCGAGCAGTACTTC
CDR3aa: CASSQDRPSEQYF

v_gene: TRBV29-1
j_gene: TRBJ2-5
d_gene: NA
abundance: NA
CDR3nt: TGCAGCGTTACCGGCATGGAGACCCAGTACTTC
CDR3aa: CSVTGMETQYF

v_gene: TRBV2
j_gene: TRBJ1-2
d_gene: TRBD1
abundance: once
CDR3nt: TGTGCCAGCAGGGGACAGGATCTTGGCTACACCTTC
CDR3aa: CASRGQDLGYTF

v_gene: TRBV29-1
j_gene: TRBJ2-1
d_gene: TRBD2
abundance: NA
CDR3nt: TGCAGCGTTGCGAGCGGGGACGATTCCGAGCAGTTCTTC
CDR3aa: CSVASGDDSEQFF

v_gene: TRBV10-3
j_gene: TRBJ2-5
d_gene: NA
abundance: once
CDR3nt: TGTGCCATCAGGAGGGGTCGAGAGACCCAGTACTTC
CDR3aa: CAIRRGRETQYF

v_gene: TRBV29-1
j_gene: TRBJ2-3
d_gene: NA
abundance: NA
CDR3nt: TGCAGCGTCGACAGGGAGGGCACAGATACGCAGTATTTT
CDR3aa: CSVDREGTDTQYF

v_gene: TRBV29-1
j_gene: TRBJ2-1
d_gene: TRBD2
abundance: NA
CDR3nt: TGCAGCGTTCCCAGCGGGGGTGTGTCCTACAATGAGCAGTTCTTC
CDR3aa: CSVPSGGVSYNEQFF

v_gene: TRBV30
j_gene: TRBJ2-5
d_gene: NA
abundance: NA
CDR3nt: TGTGCCTGGAGTGTAATGGCAGCACAAGAGACCCAGTACTTC
CDR3aa: CAWSVMAAQETQYF

v_gene: TRBV2
j_gene: TRBJ2-7
d_gene: NA
abundance: NA
CDR3nt: TGTGCCAGCAGTGACGGTGGAGGGTTGCGGTACTTC
CDR3aa: CASSDGGGLRYF

v_gene: TRBV5-1
j_gene: TRBJ1-2
d_gene: NA
abundance: NA
CDR3nt: TGCGCCAGCAGCGGCGAGAACTATGGCTACACCTTC
CDR3aa: CASSGENYGYTF

v_gene: TRBV11-3
j_gene: TRBJ2-1
d_gene: NA
abundance: NA
CDR3nt: TGTGCCAGCAGCAAATCCACACAGAGGAATGAGCAGTTCTTC
CDR3aa: CASSKSTQRNEQFF

v_gene: TRBV6-1
j_gene: TRBJ1-2
d_gene: TRBD1
abundance: NA
CDR3nt: TGTGCCAGCAGTGGACAGGGTGTCCGTGGCTACACCTTC
CDR3aa: CASSGQGVRGYTF

v_gene: TRBV14
j_gene: TRBJ2-6
d_gene: NA
abundance: NA
CDR3nt: TGTGCCAGCAGCCGCGTGGGACGGCGCTCTGGGGCCAACGTCCTGACTTTC
CDR3aa: CASSRVGRRSGANVLTF

v_gene: TRBV7-6
j_gene: TRBJ2-7
d_gene: NA
abundance: NA
CDR3nt: TGTGCCAGCAGCCCACTACATAAGGGGCAGGGGTACGAGCAGTACTTC
CDR3aa: CASSPLHKGQGYEQYF

v_gene: TRBV30
j_gene: TRBJ1-1
d_gene: NA
abundance: few
CDR3nt: TGTGCCTGGAGTGGTAGGAACACTGAAGCTTTCTTT
CDR3aa: CAWSGRNTEAFF

v_gene: TRBV9
j_gene: TRBJ2-1
d_gene: TRBD2
abundance: NA
CDR3nt: TGTGCCAGCAGCCTCAGCGGGAGTCTCCCCTACAATGAGCAGTTCTTC
CDR3aa: CASSLSGSLPYNEQFF

v_gene: TRBV20-1
j_gene: TRBJ2-6
d_gene: NA
abundance: NA
CDR3nt: TGCAGTGCTAGAATCTCTGGGGCCAACGTCCTGACTTTC
CDR3aa: CSARISGANVLTF